Following are 19 T cell receptor beta chains from one sample sequenced in a study of a mutant IDH1 vaccine in newly diagnosed glioma. No antigens are known for them. Time point indicated: week 47, end of study. A single vaccine dose contained 300 ug of mutant IDH1 20-mer peptide, and topical imiquimod was used with it. The repertoire was sequenced with immunoSEQ multiplex PCR; TCRdb's copy has only in-frame clones and lacks some. The table lists around 100,000 clones, roughly nine tenths of them singletons, with around 0.77% in the top ten. The input for sequencing was PBMCs, taken from a glioma patient whose treatment included an IDH1 peptide vaccine. These receptors were collected from a woman in her forties or fifties with glioma.

This clone was seen more than once but under ten times. The chain links TRBV28 to TRBJ1-1; 11 bases agree with TRBD1. V shed 5 bases, J shed 6 bases, and the junction held 11 bases outside the gene matches. Germline CDR1 is MDHEN and CDR2 is SYDVKM. This CDR3 has 16 residues. The CDR3 sequence is CASSIGTGGFSAEAFF. The CDR3 nucleotides are TGTGCCAGCAGTATAGGGACAGGGGGTTTTAGTGCTGAAGCTTTCTTT. The full variable domain, in which reference TRBV28 and TRBJ1-1 provide the parts outside the CDR3, is DVKVTQSSRYLVKRTGEKVFLECVQDMDHENMFWYRQDPGLGLRLIYFSYDVKMKEKGDIPEGYSVSREKKERFSLILESASTNQTSMYLCASSIGTGGFSAEAFFGQGTRLTVV.

The chain employs TRBV5-1 and TRBJ2-2; 7 positions agree with TRBD1. Germline V gives CDR1 SGHRS, CDR2 YFSETQ. The CDR3 is 15 amino acids. V was clipped by 7 bases and J by 1 base; unmatched bases: 7. The CDR3 bases are TGCGCCAGCTCCATCACAGGGGTGAACACCGGGGAGCTGTTTTTT. Translation: CASSITGVNTGELFF.

This clone was counted a few times. V gene TRBV19 combines with J gene TRBJ2-1; TRBD2 matches at 12 bases. V shed 3 bases and J 4 bases; nucleotides not matched to a gene: 1. The length of the CDR3 is 15 residues. Germline V gives CDR1 LNHDA, CDR2 SQIVND (reference sequence). CDR3 DNA sequence: TGTGCCAGTAGTATGACTAGCGGGGGATACAATGAGCAGTTCTTC. Translated: CASSMTSGGYNEQFF.

The V and J genes are TRBV9 and TRBJ1-2; no reliable D call. Deletions cut 6 bases from V and 5 bases from J, with 11 bases between. Germline V gene lookup returns CDR1 SGDLS and CDR2 YYNGEE. This CDR3 has 12 residues. The CDR3 region has the DNA TGTGCCAGCAATAAAGTGGAGTATGGCTACACCTTC. Protein: CASNKVEYGYTF.

This chain joins TRBV9 and TRBJ1-6, with D perhaps matching TRBD1 (5 bases). With 10 bases removed from V and 0 bases from J, the gap between germline ends came to 14 bases. The CDR3 sequence is 15 residues long. Per germline, CDR1 SGDLS and CDR2 YYNGEE. For the CDR3, the DNA is TGTGCCCGGATGGGGGGGAGCTCCTATAATTCACCCCTCCACTTT. As protein: CARMGGSSYNSPLHF. The whole variable domain, remainder taken from reference TRBV9 and TRBJ1-6, is DSGVTQTPKHLITATGQRVTLRCSPRSGDLSVYWYQQSLDQGLQFLIQYYNGEERAKGNILERFSAQQFPDLHSELNLSSLELGDSALYFCARMGGSSYNSPLHFGNGTRLTVT.

V usage is TRBV5-4 and J usage is TRBJ2-2; D call uncertain. Trimming took off 2 bases at V and 1 base at J, with 9 bases between the two ends. The V gene's germline CDR1 is SGHNT and CDR2 YYREEE (reference sequence). The CDR3 contains 15 residues. The CDR3 reads CASSFPDGNTGELFF. The CDR3 DNA is TGTGCCAGCAGCTTTCCCGACGGGAACACCGGGGAGCTGTTTTTT.

The chain combines TRBV7-6 with TRBJ2-2; possibly TRBD1 for D (6 bases). CDR3 length: 15 amino acids. V was trimmed by 4 bases and J by 5 bases, leaving 14 bases between them. CDR1 and CDR2 from the germline V gene are SGHVS and FNYEAQ. The CDR3: CASSSPQGETGELFF. The CDR3 nucleotides read TGTGCCAGCAGCTCACCACAGGGTGAAACCGGGGAGCTGTTTTTT. The variable domain in full, completed from reference TRBV7-6 and TRBJ2-2, reads GAGVSQSPRYKVTKRGQDVALRCDPISGHVSLYWYRQALGQGPEFLTYFNYEAQQDKSGLPNDRFSAERPEGSISTLTIQRTEQRDSAMYRCASSSPQGETGELFFGEGSRLTVL.

This chain uses TRBV30 with TRBJ2-5; 9 nucleotides agree with TRBD1. With V trimmed by 4 bases and J by 11 bases, 11 bases remained unmatched. Per germline, CDR1 GTSNPN and CDR2 SVGIG (reference sequence). The length of the CDR3 is 13 residues. The CDR3 sequence: CAWISGQGTEQYF. For the CDR3, the DNA is TGTGCCTGGATCTCGGGACAGGGCACAGAGCAGTACTTC. Variable domain in full (rest from reference TRBV30 and TRBJ2-5): SQTIHQWPATLVQPVGSPLSLECTVEGTSNPNLYWYRQAAGRGLQLLFYSVGIGQISSEVPQNLSASRPQDRQFILSSKKLLLSDSGFYLCAWISGQGTEQYFGPGTRLLVL.

The J gene is TRBJ1-1, the V gene TRBV7-2; D is undetermined. The CDR3 covers 12 residues. The ends were cut back, 3 bases at V and 1 base at J, with 3 bases in the middle. Germline CDR1 and CDR2: SGHTA and FQGNSA. The chain's CDR3 is CASSFENTEAFF. CDR3 DNA: TGTGCCAGCAGCTTTGAGAACACTGAAGCTTTCTTT.

Only one count was recorded for this clone. V gene TRBV6-1 combines with J gene TRBJ2-7; 8 bases are shared with TRBD2. This CDR3 is 16 amino acids long. CDR1 MNHNS and CDR2 SASEGT come from the germline V gene. The V and J ends lost 3 bases and 2 bases, in that order; junction bases with no gene match: 9. The chain's CDR3 is CASSDKAGTRAYEQYF. The CDR3, as DNA: TGTGCCAGCAGTGACAAAGCCGGGACTAGGGCCTACGAGCAGTACTTC.

V usage is TRBV7-9 and J usage is TRBJ2-5; D might be TRBD2 (8 bases). Trimming left V 8 bases short and J 3 bases short, with 13 bases between. This CDR3 contains 13 residues. The germline V gene has CDR1 SEHNR and CDR2 FQNEAQ (reference sequence). CDR3 DNA sequence: TGTGCCAGCGGGACAGCGGGAGAAGAGACCCAGTACTTC. The encoded protein is CASGTAGEETQYF.

This chain links TRBV6-6 with TRBJ1-3, with a tentative D call TRBD1 (6 bases). The germline V gene has CDR1 MNHNY and CDR2 SVGAGI (reference sequence). The length of the CDR3 is 15 residues. V dropped 5 bases and J dropped 2 bases, with 13 bases sitting between them. The CDR3 reads CASSNAGGPGNTIYF. The CDR3 coding sequence is TGTGCCAGCAGTAACGCGGGGGGGCCTGGAAACACCATATATTTT.

This sequence joins TRBV7-9 and TRBJ2-2, with 7 bases that match TRBD1. V trimming: 5 bases; J trimming: 2 bases; junction bases outside the gene matches: 5. This CDR3 comprises 15 residues. Germline CDR1 and CDR2: SEHNR and FQNEAQ (reference sequence). This CDR3 reads CASSPGTDNTGELFF. CDR3 DNA: TGTGCCAGCAGCCCTGGGACAGACAACACCGGGGAGCTGTTTTTT.

The chain links TRBV5-6 to TRBJ2-5; D uncertain. Trimming removed 3 bases at V and 1 base at J, with 1 base between. This CDR3 is 11 amino acids long. CDR1 is SGHDT and CDR2 is YYEEEE in the germline V gene. For the CDR3, the DNA is TGTGCCAGCAGCTCCCAAGAGACCCAGTACTTC. Protein: CASSSQETQYF.

The chain uses TRBV7-8 and TRBJ2-7; 13 bases map to TRBD2. V dropped 1 base and J dropped 8; count of bases not matched to a gene: 8. Germline V gene data show CDR1 as SGHVS and CDR2 as FQNEAQ. This CDR3 comprises 16 residues. In DNA, the CDR3 is TGTGCCAGCAGCTTAGGGTACGGGACTAGCGGGAAGAAGCAGTACTTC. Translation: CASSLGYGTSGKKQYF.

The J gene is TRBJ1-2, the V gene TRBV9; 10 bases align to TRBD1. Per germline, CDR1 SGDLS and CDR2 YYNGEE. The CDR3 totals 14 residues. Trimming removed 3 bases from V and 6 bases from J; junction bases left unmatched: 5. The CDR3 protein is CASSGGQGVHGYTF. The CDR3 nucleotides read TGTGCCAGCAGCGGCGGACAGGGGGTTCATGGCTACACCTTC.

This clone was counted once. This chain connects TRBV28 to TRBJ1-3; 8 bases fit TRBD1. V trimming: 4 bases; J trimming: 0 bases; junction bases outside the gene matches: 14. The CDR3 loop spans 19 amino acids. Per germline, CDR1 MDHEN and CDR2 SYDVKM. The CDR3 reads CASSSPPLTGGFSGNTIYF. As DNA, the CDR3 is TGTGCCAGCAGTTCTCCTCCACTCACAGGGGGTTTCTCTGGAAACACCATATATTTT.

The chain carries TRBV7-5 and TRBJ2-3; the DNA was not used to check the table's D call, TRBD1. TRBV7-5 is recorded as a pseudogene. This CDR3 contains 15 residues. CDR3 sequence reads: CARSLDRRRTDTQYF. As DNA, the CDR3 is TGTGCCAGAAGCTTAGACAGACGTCGCACAGATACGCAGTATTTT.

The chain couples TRBV29-1 to TRBJ2-1, with D unresolved. Germline V gene sequence: CDR1 SQVTM, CDR2 ANQGSEA. Trimming removed 7 bases at V and 7 bases at J, with 14 bases between. This CDR3 spans 12 amino acids. The CDR3 protein is CSGRTATNEQFF. CDR3 nucleotides: TGCAGCGGCCGGACCGCTACGAATGAGCAGTTCTTC.